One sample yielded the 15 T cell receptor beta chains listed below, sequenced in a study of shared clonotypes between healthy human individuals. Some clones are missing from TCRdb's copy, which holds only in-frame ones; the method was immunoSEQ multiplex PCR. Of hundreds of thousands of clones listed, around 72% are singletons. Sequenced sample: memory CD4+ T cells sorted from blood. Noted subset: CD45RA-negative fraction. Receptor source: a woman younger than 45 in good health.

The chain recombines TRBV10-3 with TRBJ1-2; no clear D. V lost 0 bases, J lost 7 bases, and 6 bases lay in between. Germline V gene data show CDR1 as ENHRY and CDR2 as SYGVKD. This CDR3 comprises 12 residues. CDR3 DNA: TGTGCCATCAGTGAGTCAGAGGCTGGCTACACCTTC. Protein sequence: CAISESEAGYTF.

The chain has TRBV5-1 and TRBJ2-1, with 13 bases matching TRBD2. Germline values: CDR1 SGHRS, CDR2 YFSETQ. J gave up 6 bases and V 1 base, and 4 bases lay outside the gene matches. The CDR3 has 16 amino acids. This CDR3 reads CASSLITSGRVNEQFF. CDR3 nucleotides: TGCGCCAGCAGCTTGATAACTAGCGGGAGGGTCAATGAGCAGTTCTTC.

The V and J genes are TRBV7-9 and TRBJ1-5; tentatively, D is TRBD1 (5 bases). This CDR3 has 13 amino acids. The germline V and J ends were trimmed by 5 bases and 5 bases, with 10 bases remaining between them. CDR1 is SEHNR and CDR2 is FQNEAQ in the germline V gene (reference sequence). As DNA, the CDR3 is TGTGCCAGCAGCAGATTCAGGGATCAGCCCCAGCATTTT. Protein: CASSRFRDQPQHF. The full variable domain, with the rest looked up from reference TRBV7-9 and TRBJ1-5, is DTGVSQNPRHKITKRGQNVTFRCDPISEHNRLYWYRQTLGQGPEFLTYFQNEAQLEKSRLLSDRFSAERPKGSFSTLEIQRTEQGDSAMYLCASSRFRDQPQHFGDGTRLSIL.

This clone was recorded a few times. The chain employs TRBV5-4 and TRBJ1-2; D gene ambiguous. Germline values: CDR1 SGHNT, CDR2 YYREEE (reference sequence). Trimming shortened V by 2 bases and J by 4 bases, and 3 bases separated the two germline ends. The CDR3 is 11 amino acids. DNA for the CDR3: TGTGCCAGCAGCTTCTCCTATGGCTACACCTTC. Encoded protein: CASSFSYGYTF.

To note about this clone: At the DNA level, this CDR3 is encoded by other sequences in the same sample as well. This CDR3 is CASSLVGNEQFF. Here the CDR3 DNA reads TGTGCCAGCAGCTTAGTTGGCAATGAGCAGTTCTTC. This chain links TRBV7-9 with TRBJ2-1, with D unresolved. CDR1 is SEHNR, CDR2 FQNEAQ, per germline (reference sequence). The CDR3 consists of 12 residues. Trimming took 1 base from V and 6 from J, leaving 4 bases between them.

The CDR3 here is CAISGFDRGVHEQYF. In DNA, the CDR3 is TGTGCCATCAGTGGATTCGACAGGGGAGTACACGAGCAGTACTTC. The V and J genes are TRBV10-3 and TRBJ2-7; 8 bases are shared with TRBD1. CDR1 and CDR2 (germline): ENHRY, SYGVKD. This CDR3 contains 15 residues. Trimming at V came to 4 bases and at J to 5 bases, leaving 10 bases not matched to a gene.

CDR3 sequence: CASSQYYEQYF. For the CDR3, the DNA is TGTGCCAGCAGCCAATACTACGAGCAGTACTTC. V gene TRBV11-1 combines with J gene TRBJ2-7; no clear D. Germline loops: CDR1 SGHAT, CDR2 FQDESV (reference sequence). V was cut by 5 bases and J by 3 bases, with 5 bases left in between. The CDR3 spans 11 residues. The full variable domain, completed using reference TRBV11-1 and TRBJ2-7, is EAEVAQSPRYKITEKSQAVAFWCDPISGHATLYWYRQILGQGPELLVQFQDESVVDDSQLPKDRFSAERLKGVDSTLKIQPAELGDSAMYLCASSQYYEQYFGPGTRLTVT.

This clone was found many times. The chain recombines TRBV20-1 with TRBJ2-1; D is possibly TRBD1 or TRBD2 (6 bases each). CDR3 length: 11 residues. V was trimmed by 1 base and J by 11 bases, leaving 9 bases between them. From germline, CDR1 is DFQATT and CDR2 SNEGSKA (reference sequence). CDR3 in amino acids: CSARGGAKQFF. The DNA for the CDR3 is TGCAGTGCTAGAGGGGGGGCGAAGCAGTTCTTC.

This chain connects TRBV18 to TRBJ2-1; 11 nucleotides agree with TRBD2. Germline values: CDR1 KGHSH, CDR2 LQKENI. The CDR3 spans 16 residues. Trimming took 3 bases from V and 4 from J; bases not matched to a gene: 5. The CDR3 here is CASSPQLAGGYNEQFF. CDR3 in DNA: TGTGCCAGCTCACCCCAGCTAGCGGGAGGATACAATGAGCAGTTCTTC.

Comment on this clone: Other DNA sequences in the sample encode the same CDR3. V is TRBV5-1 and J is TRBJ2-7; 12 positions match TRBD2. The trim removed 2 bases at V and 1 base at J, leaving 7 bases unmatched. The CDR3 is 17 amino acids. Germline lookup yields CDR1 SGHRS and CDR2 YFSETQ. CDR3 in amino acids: CASSFPTSGRISYEQYF. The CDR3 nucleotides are TGCGCCAGCAGCTTTCCCACTAGCGGGAGGATATCCTACGAGCAGTACTTC.

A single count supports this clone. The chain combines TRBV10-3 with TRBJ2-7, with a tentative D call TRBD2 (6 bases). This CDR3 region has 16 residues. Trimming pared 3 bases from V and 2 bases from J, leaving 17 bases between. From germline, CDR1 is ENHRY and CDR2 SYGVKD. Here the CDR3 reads CAISDFTRREPYEQYF. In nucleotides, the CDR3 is TGTGCCATCAGTGATTTCACCCGGCGGGAACCCTACGAGCAGTACTTC.

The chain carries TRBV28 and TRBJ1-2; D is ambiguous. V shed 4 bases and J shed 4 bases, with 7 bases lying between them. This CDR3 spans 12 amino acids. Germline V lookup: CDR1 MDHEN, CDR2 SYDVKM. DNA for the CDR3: TGTGCCAGCAGTTCCTTATCCTATGGCTACACCTTC. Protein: CASSSLSYGYTF.

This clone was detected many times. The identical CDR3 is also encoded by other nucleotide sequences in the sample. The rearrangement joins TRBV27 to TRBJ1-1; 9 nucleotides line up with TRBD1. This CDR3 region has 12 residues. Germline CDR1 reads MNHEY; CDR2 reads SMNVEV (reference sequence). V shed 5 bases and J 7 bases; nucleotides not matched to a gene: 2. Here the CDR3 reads CASSQTGGEAFF. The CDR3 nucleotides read TGTGCCAGCAGTCAGACAGGGGGTGAAGCTTTCTTT.

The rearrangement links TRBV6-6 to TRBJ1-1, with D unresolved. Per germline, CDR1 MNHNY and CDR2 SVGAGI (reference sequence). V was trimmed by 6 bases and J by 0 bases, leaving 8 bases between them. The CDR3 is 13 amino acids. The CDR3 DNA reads TGTGCCAGCAGCGGACTCTTGAACACTGAAGCTTTCTTT. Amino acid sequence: CASSGLLNTEAFF.

CDR3 sequence: CASSSYREGVGNTIYF. The DNA of the CDR3 is TGTGCCAGCAGCAGCTACAGGGAGGGGGTAGGAAACACCATATATTTT. The genes are TRBV6-6 and TRBJ1-3; D might be TRBD1 (6 bases). Trimming left V 6 bases short and J 4 bases short, with 19 bases between. This CDR3 spans 16 amino acids. The germline V gene encodes CDR1 MNHNY and CDR2 SVGAGI (reference sequence).